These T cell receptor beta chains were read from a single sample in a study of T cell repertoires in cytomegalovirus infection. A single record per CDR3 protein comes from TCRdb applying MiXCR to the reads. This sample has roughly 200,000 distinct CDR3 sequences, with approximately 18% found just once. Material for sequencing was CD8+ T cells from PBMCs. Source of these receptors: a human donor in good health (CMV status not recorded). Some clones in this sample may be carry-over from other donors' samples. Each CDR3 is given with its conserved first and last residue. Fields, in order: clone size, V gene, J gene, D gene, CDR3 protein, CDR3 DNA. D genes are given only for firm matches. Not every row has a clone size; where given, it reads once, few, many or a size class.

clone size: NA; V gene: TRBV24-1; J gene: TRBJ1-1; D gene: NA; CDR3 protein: CATSDPIWSTEAFF; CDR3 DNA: TGTGCCACCAGTGATCCCATTTGGAGCACTGAAGCTTTCTTT
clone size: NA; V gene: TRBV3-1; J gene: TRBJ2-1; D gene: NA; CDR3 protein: CASSQGGAGEQFF; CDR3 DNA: TGTGCCAGCAGCCAAGGGGGGGCGGGGGAGCAGTTCTTC
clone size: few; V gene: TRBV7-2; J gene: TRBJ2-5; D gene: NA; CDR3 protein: CASSPMGQPLMVETQYF; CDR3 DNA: TGTGCCAGCAGCCCAATGGGGCAGCCCCTTATGGTGGAGACCCAGTACTTC
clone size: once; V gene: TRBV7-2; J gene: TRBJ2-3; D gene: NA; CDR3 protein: CASSLAWGTFTDTQYF; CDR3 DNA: TGTGCCAGCAGCTTAGCATGGGGGACTTTCACAGATACGCAGTATTTT
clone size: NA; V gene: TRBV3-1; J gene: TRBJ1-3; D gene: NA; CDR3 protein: CASSQAELYGSGNTIYF; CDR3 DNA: TGTGCCAGCAGCCAAGCTGAATTGTACGGTTCTGGAAACACCATATATTTT
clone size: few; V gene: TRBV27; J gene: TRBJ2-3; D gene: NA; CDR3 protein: CASSPTRGLGGGADTQYF; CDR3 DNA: TGTGCCAGCAGTCCTACCCGGGGCCTCGGTGGTGGGGCAGATACGCAGTATTTT
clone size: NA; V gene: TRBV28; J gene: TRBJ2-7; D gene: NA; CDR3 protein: CASSIRGMGSSYEQYF; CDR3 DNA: TGTGCCAGCAGTATCCGGGGCATGGGGAGCTCCTACGAGCAGTACTTC
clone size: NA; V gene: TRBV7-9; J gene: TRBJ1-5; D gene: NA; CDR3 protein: CASSSEGGSNQPQHF; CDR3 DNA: TGTGCCAGCAGCTCGGAGGGAGGGAGCAATCAGCCCCAGCATTTT
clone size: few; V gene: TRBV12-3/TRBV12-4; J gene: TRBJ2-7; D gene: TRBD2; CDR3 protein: CASSLQRGGRYEQYF; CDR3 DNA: TGTGCCAGCAGTTTACAGCGGGGGGGCCGGTACGAGCAGTACTTC
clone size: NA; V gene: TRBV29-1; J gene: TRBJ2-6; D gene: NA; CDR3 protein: CSVEVKVTHSGANVLTF; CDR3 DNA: TGCAGCGTTGAAGTAAAGGTCACCCACTCTGGGGCCAACGTCCTGACTTTC
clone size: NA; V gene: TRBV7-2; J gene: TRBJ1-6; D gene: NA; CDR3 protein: CASRLTSDDSPSLHF; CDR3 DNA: TGTGCCAGCAGGCTTACGAGTGATGACAGTCCTTCCCTCCACTTT
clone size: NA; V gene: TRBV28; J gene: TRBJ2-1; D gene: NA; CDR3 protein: CASTLRVSYNEQFF; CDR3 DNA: TGTGCCAGCACTCTCAGGGTTTCCTACAATGAGCAGTTCTTC
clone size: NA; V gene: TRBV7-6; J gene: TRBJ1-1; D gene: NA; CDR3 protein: CASSDLAENTEAFF; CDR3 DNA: TGTGCCAGCAGCGACTTAGCTGAGAACACTGAAGCTTTCTTT
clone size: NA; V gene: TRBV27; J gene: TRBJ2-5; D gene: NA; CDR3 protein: CASSGPGRQETQYF; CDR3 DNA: TGTGCCAGCAGTGGCCCAGGCCGGCAAGAGACCCAGTACTTC
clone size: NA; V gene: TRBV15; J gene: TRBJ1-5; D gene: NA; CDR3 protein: CATSRYRDNQPQHF; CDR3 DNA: TGTGCCACCAGCAGATACAGAGACAATCAGCCCCAGCATTTT
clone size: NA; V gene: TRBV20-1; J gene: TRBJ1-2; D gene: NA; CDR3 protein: CSARDLDPNYGYTF; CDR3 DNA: TGCAGTGCTAGAGATCTGGATCCTAACTATGGCTACACCTTC
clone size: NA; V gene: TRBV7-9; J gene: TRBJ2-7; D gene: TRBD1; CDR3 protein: CASSFRTGGDWEQYF; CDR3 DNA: TGTGCCAGCAGTTTCCGGACAGGGGGCGATTGGGAGCAGTACTTC
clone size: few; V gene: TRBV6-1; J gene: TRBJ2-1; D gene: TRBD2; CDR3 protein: CASRTIAGGPENEQFF; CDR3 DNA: TGTGCCAGCAGAACCATAGCGGGGGGGCCAGAGAATGAGCAGTTCTTC
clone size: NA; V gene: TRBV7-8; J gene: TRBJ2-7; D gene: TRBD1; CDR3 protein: CASSLSTGKGREQYF; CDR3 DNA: TGTGCCAGCAGCTTATCGACAGGGAAGGGGCGCGAGCAGTACTTC
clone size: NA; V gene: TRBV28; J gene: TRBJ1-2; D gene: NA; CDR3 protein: CASSRGGSRLYYGYTF; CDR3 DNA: TGTGCCAGCAGCCGGGGGGGCAGCCGACTCTACTATGGCTACACCTTC
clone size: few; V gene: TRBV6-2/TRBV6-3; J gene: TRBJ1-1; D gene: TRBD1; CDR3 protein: CASSYATGTENTEAFF; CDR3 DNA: TGTGCCAGCAGTTACGCGACCGGGACAGAGAACACTGAAGCTTTCTTT
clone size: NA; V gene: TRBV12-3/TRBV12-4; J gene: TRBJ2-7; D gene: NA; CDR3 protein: CASSFLAGERYEQYF; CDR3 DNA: TGTGCCAGCAGTTTTCTGGCAGGGGAAAGGTACGAGCAGTACTTC
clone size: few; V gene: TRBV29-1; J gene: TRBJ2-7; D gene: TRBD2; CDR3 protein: CSVRSRTSGEYEQYF; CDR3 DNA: TGCAGCGTGCGATCCCGGACTAGCGGGGAGTACGAGCAGTACTTC